This T cell receptor beta chain is from a study of CD8 T cells in Susac syndrome. An input of about 0.5 to 1 ug of RNA was subjected to reverse transcription using random hexamers. Across 54 Vbeta and 13 Jbeta, immunoSEQ multiplex PCR amplified TCR beta CDR3. In TCRdb, the immunoSEQ multiplex PCR reads were re-called with MiXCR into one record per CDR3 protein. The sample has around 80,000 distinct CDR3 sequences; approximately 94% are singletons. The sequenced sample was CD8+ T cells from PBMCs. The sequence derives from a human donor in good health.

CDR3 sequence: CASTAGQAYGYTF. The CDR3 DNA reads as TGTGCCAGTACCGCGGGACAGGCCTATGGCTACACCTTC. The genes are TRBV19 and TRBJ1-2, with 8 positions matching TRBD1. J lost 4 bases, V lost 7 bases, and 5 bases had no gene match. CDR3 length: 13 residues. Germline V gives CDR1 LNHDA, CDR2 SQIVND (reference sequence).